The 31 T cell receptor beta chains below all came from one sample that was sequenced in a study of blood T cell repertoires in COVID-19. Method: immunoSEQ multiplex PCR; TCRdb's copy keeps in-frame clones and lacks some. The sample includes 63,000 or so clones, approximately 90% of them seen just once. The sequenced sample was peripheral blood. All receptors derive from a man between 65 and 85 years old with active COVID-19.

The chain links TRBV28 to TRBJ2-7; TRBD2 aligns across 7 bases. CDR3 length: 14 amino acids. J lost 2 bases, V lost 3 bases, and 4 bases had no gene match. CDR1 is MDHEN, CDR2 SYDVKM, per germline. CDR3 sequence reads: CASSLGGWPYEQYF. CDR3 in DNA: TGTGCCAGCAGTTTGGGGGGGTGGCCCTACGAGCAGTACTTC. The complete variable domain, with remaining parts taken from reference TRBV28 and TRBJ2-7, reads DVKVTQSSRYLVKRTGEKVFLECVQDMDHENMFWYRQDPGLGLRLIYFSYDVKMKEKGDIPEGYSVSREKKERFSLILESASTNQTSMYLCASSLGGWPYEQYFGPGTRLTVT.

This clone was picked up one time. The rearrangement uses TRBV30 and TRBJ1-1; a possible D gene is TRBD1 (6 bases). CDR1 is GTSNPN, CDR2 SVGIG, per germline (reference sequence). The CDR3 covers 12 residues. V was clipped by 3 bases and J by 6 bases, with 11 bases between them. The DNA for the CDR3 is TGTGCCTGGAGGGGGGGGGCAGCTGAAGCTTTCTTT. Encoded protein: CAWRGGAAEAFF.

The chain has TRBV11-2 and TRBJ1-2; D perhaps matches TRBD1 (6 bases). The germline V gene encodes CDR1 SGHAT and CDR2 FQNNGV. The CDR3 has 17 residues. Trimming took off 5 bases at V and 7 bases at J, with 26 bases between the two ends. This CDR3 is CASSPYPPTGRGAGYTF. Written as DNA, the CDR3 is TGTGCCAGCAGCCCGTACCCCCCCACAGGGCGAGGGGCTGGCTACACCTTC.

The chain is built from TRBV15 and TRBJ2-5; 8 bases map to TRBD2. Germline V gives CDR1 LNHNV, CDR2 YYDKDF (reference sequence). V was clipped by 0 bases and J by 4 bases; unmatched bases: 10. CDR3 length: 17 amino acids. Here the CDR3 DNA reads TGTGCCACCAGCAGAGATCGGCCAGCGGGAGCGGGAGAGACCCAGTACTTC. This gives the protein CATSRDRPAGAGETQYF.

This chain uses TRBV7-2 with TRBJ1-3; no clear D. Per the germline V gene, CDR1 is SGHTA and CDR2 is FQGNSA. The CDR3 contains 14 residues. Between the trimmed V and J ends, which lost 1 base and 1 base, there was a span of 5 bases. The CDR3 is CASSLGGSGNTIYF. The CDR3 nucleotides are TGTGCCAGCAGCTTAGGAGGATCTGGAAACACCATATATTTT.

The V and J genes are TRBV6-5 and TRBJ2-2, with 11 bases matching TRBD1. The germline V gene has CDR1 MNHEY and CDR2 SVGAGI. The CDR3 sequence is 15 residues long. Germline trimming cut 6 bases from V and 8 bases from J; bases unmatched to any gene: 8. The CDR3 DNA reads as TGTGCCAGCAGCGACCGGACAGGGGGCGTGGGGGAGCTGTTTTTT. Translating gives CASSDRTGGVGELFF.

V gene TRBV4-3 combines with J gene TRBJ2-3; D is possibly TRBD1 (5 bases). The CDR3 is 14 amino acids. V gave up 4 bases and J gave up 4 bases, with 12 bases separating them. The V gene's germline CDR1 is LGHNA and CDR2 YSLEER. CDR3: CASSPRVGADTQYF. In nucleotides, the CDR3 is TGCGCCAGCAGCCCCCGTGTAGGGGCAGATACGCAGTATTTT.

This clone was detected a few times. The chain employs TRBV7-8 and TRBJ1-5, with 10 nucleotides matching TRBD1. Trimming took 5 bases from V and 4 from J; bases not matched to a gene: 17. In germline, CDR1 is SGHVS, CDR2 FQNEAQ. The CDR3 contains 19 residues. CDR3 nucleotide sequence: TGTGCCAGCAGCCCAGGTAGACCGGGACAGGGGCGTCGGAATCAGCCCCAGCATTTT. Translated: CASSPGRPGQGRRNQPQHF.

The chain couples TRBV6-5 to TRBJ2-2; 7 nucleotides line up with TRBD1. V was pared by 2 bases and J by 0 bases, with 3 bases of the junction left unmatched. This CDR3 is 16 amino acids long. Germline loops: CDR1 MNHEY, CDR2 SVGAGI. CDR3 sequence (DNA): TGTGCCAGCAGTTACGAAGGGGGCGCGAACACCGGGGAGCTGTTTTTT. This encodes CASSYEGGANTGELFF.

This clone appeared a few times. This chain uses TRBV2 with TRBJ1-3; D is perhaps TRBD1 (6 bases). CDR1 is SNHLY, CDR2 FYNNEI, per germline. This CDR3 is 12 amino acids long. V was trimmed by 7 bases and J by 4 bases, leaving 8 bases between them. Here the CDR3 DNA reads TGTGCCAGCAACAGGGACGGAAACACCATATATTTT. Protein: CASNRDGNTIYF.

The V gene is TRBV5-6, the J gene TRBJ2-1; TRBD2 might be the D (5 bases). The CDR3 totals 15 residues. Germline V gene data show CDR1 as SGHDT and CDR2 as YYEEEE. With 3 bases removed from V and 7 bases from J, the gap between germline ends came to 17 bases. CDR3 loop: CASSSMGGPGNEQFF. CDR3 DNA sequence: TGTGCCAGCAGCTCCATGGGTGGACCGGGGAATGAGCAGTTCTTC.

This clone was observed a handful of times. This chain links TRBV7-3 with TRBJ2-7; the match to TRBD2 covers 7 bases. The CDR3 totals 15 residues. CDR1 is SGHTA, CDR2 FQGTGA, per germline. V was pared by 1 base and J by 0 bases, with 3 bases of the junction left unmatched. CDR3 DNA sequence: TGTGCCAGCAGCTTAATCAGCGGGATCTCCTACGAGCAGTACTTC. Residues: CASSLISGISYEQYF.

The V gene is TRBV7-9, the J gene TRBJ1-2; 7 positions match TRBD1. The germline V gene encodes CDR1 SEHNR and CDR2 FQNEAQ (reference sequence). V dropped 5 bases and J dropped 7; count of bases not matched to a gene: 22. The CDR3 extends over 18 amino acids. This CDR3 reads CASSPGGQGPGARFGYTF. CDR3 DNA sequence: TGTGCCAGCAGCCCAGGGGGTCAGGGGCCCGGGGCTAGGTTTGGCTACACCTTC.

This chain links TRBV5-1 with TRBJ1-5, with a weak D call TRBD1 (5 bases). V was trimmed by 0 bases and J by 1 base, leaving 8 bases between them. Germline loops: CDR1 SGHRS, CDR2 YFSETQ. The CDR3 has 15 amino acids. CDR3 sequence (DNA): TGCGCCAGCAGCTTGGATGGGGGGAGCAATCAGCCCCAGCATTTT. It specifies CASSLDGGSNQPQHF.

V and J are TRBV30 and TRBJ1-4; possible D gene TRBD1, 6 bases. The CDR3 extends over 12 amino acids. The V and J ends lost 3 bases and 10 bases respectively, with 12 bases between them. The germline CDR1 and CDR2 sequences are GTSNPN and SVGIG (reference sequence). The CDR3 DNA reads TGTGCCTGGAGGGCCAAACAGGGAAAACTGTTTTTT. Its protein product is CAWRAKQGKLFF.

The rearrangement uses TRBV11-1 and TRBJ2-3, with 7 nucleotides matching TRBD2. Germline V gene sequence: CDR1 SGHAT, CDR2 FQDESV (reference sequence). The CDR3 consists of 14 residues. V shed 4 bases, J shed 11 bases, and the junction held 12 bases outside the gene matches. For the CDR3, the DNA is TGTGCCAGCAGCTGGGGGGGAGCGGCCCCGCGGCAGTATTTT. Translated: CASSWGGAAPRQYF. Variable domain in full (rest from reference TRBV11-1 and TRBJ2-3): EAEVAQSPRYKITEKSQAVAFWCDPISGHATLYWYRQILGQGPELLVQFQDESVVDDSQLPKDRFSAERLKGVDSTLKIQPAELGDSAMYLCASSWGGAAPRQYFGPGTRLTVL.

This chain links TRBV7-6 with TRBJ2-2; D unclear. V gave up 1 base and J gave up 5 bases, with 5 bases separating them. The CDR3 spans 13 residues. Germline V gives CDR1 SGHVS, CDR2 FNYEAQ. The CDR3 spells CASSLGQTGELFF. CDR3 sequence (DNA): TGTGCCAGCAGCTTAGGCCAGACCGGGGAGCTGTTTTTT.

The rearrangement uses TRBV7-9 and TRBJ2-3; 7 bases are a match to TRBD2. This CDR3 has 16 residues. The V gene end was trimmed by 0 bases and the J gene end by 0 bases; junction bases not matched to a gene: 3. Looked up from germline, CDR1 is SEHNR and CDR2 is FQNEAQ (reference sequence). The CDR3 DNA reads TGTGCCAGCAGCTTAGCGGGGGGGAGGAGCACAGATACGCAGTATTTT. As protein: CASSLAGGRSTDTQYF. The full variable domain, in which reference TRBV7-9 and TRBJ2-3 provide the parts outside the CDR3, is DTGVSQNPRHKITKRGQNVTFRCDPISEHNRLYWYRQTLGQGPEFLTYFQNEAQLEKSRLLSDRFSAERPKGSFSTLEIQRTEQGDSAMYLCASSLAGGRSTDTQYFGPGTRLTVL.

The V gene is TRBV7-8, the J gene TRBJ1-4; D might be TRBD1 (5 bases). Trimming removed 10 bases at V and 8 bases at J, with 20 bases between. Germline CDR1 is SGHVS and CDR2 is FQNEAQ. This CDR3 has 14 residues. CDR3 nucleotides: TGTGCCACCTCCCGTGGGGCCCCCGGGGAAAAACTGTTTTTT. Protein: CATSRGAPGEKLFF.

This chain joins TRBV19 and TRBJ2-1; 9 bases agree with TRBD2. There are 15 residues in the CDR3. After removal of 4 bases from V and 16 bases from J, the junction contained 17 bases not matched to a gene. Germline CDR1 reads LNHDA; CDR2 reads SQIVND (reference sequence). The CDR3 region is CASSRTSGRPIGEFF. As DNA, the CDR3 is TGTGCCAGTAGTAGGACCAGCGGGAGGCCGATTGGGGAATTCTTC.

CDR3 coding DNA: TGTGCCAGCATTGTAGCTGGGACCCAGTACTTC. This sequence encodes CASIVAGTQYF. V gene TRBV5-4 combines with J gene TRBJ2-5; no reliable D call. The CDR3 consists of 11 residues. Between the trimmed V and J ends, which lost 6 bases and 7 bases, there was a span of 10 bases. Germline CDR1 is SGHNT and CDR2 is YYREEE (reference sequence).

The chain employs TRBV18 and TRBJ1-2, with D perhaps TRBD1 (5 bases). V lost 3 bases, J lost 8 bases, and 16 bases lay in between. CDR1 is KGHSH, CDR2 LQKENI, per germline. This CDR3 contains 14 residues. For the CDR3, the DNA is TGTGCCAGCTCACCGGGGCCCGGCGGTGCGGGCTACACCTTC. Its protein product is CASSPGPGGAGYTF. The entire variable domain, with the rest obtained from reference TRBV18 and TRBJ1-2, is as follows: NAGVMQNPRHLVRRRGQEARLRCSPMKGHSHVYWYRQLPEEGLKFMVYLQKENIIDESGMPKERFSAEFPKEGPSILRIQQVVRGDSAAYFCASSPGPGGAGYTFGSGTRLTVV.

Here the CDR3 reads CASSPLPGQTLGHEKLFF. For the CDR3, the DNA is TGTGCCAGCTCTCCCCTACCGGGACAGACCTTGGGGCATGAAAAACTGTTTTTT. The genes are TRBV18 and TRBJ1-4; 7 nucleotides match TRBD1. Trimming at V came to 6 bases and at J to 6 bases, leaving 19 bases not matched to a gene. The V gene's germline CDR1 is KGHSH and CDR2 LQKENI. The CDR3 spans 18 residues.

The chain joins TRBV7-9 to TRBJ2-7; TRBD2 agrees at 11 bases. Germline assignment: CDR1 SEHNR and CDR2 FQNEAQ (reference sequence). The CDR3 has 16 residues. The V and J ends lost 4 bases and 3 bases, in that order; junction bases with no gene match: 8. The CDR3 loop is CASSSGLAGYNYEQYF. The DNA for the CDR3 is TGTGCCAGCAGCTCCGGACTAGCGGGCTACAACTACGAGCAGTACTTC.

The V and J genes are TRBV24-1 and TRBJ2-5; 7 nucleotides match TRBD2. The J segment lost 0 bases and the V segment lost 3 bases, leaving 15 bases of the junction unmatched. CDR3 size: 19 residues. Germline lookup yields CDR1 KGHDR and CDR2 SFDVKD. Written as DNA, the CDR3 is TGTGCCACCAGTGATCCTTCTAGCGGACCTACCTCGTACCAAGAGACCCAGTACTTC. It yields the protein CATSDPSSGPTSYQETQYF.

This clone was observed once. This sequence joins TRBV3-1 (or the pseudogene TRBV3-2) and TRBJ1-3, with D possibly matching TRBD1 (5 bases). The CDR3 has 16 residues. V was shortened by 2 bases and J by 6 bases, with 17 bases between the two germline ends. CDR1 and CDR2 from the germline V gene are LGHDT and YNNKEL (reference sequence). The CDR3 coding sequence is TGTGCCAGCAGCCAACCCCGGTGGGGCGACCTAAACACCATATATTTT. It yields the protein CASSQPRWGDLNTIYF.

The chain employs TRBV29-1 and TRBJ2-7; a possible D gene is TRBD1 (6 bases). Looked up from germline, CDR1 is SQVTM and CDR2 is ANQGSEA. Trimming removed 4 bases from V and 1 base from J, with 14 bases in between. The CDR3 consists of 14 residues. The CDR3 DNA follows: TGCAGCGTTGTTAGGGACAACTTATCCTACGAGCAGTACTTC. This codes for CSVVRDNLSYEQYF.

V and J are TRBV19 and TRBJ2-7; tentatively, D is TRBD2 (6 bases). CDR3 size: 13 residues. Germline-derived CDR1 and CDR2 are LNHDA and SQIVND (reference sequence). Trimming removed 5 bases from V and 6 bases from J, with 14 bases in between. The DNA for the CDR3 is TGTGCCAGTAGTGGGTCCTTCGGGGGCGAGCAGTACTTC. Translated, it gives CASSGSFGGEQYF.

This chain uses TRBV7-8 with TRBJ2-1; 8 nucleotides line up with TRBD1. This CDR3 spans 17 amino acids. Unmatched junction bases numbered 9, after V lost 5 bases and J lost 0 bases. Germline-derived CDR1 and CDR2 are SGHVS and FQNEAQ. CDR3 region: CASSPDRGLSSYNEQFF. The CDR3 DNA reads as TGTGCCAGCAGCCCCGACAGGGGTCTCAGCTCCTACAATGAGCAGTTCTTC.

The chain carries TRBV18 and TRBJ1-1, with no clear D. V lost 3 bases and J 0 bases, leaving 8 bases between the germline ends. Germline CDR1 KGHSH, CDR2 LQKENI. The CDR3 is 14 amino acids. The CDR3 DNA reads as TGTGCCAGCTCACCCTCCGGGATGAACACTGAAGCTTTCTTT. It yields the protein CASSPSGMNTEAFF.

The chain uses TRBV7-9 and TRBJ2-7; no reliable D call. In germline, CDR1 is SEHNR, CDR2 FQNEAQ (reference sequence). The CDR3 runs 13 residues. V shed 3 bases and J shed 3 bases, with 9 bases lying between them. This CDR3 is CASSLGQNYEQYF. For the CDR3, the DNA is TGTGCCAGCAGCTTGGGCCAGAACTACGAGCAGTACTTC.